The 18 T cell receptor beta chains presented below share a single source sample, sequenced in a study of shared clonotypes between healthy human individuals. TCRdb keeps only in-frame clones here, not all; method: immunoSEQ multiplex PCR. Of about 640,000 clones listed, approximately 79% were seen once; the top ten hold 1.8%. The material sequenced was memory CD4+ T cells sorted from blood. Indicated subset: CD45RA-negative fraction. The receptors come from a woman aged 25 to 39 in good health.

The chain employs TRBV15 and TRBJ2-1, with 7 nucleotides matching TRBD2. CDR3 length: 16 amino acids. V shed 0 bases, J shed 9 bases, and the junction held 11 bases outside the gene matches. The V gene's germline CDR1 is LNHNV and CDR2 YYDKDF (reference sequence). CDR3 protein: CATSRDLRRGRGEQFF. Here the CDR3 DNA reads TGTGCCACCAGCAGAGATCTACGGCGGGGGAGGGGTGAGCAGTTCTTC.

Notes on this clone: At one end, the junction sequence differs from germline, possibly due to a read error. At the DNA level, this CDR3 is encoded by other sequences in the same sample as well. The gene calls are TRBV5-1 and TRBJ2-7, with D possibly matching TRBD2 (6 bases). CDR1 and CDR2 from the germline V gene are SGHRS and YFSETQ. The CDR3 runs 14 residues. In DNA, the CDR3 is TGCGCCAGCAGTTTGGAGGGCAGATCCTACGAGCAGTACTTC. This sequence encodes CASSLEGRSYEQYF.

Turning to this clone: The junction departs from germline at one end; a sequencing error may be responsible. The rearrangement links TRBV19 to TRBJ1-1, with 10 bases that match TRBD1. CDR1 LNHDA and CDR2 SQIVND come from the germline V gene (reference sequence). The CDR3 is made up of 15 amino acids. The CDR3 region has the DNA TGTGCCAGTAGTTTAGACAGGGGGCCGAACACTGAAGCTTTCTTT. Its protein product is CASSLDRGPNTEAFF. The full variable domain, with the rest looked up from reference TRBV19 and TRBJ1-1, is DGGITQSPKYLFRKEGQNVTLSCEQNLNHDAMYWYRQDPGQGLRLIYYSQIVNDFQKGDIAEGYSVSREKKESFPLTVTSAQKNPTAFYLCASSLDRGPNTEAFFGQGTRLTVV.

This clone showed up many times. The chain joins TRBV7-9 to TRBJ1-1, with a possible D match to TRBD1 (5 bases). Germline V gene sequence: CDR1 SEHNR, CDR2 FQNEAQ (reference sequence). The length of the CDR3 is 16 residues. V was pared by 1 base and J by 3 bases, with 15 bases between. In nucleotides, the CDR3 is TGTGCCAGCAGCTTAGGAGTCCGAGGGGAAGACACTGAAGCTTTCTTT. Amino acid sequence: CASSLGVRGEDTEAFF.

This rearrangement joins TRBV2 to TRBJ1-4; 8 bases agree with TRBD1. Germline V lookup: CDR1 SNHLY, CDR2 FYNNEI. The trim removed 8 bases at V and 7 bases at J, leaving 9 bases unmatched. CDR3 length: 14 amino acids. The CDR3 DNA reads TGTGCCAGCGGGTTCAGGGGGCCGGGTGAAAAACTGTTTTTT. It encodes CASGFRGPGEKLFF.

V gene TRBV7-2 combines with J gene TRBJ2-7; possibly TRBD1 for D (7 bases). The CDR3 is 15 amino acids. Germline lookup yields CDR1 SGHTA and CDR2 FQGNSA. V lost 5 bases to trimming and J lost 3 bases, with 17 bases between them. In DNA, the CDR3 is TGTGCCAGCAGCCCTGGTCCAGGGGGGTTCTACGAGCAGTACTTC. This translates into CASSPGPGGFYEQYF.

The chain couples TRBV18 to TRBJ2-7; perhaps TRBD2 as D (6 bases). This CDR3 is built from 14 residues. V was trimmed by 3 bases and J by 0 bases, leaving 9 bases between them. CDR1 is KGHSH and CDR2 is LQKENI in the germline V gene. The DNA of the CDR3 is TGTGCCAGCTCACCCGGGACTCACTCCTACGAGCAGTACTTC. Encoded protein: CASSPGTHSYEQYF.

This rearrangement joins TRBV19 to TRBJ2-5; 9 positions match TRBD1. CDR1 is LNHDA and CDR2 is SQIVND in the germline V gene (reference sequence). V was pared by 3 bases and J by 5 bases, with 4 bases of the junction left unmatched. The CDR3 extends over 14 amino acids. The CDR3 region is CASSMTGGTETQYF. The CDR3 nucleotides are TGTGCCAGTAGTATGACAGGGGGTACGGAGACCCAGTACTTC.

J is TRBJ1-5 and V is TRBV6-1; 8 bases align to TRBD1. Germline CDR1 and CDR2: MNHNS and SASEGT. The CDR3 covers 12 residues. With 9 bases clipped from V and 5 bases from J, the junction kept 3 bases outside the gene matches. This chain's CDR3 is CASTGGDQPQHF. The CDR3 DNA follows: TGTGCCAGTACAGGGGGAGATCAGCCCCAGCATTTT.

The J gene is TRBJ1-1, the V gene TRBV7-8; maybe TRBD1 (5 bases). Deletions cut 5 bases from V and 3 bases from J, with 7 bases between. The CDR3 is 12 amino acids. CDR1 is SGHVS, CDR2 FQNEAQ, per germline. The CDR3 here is CASSRGDTEAFF. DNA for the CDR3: TGTGCCAGCAGCAGGGGTGACACTGAAGCTTTCTTT.

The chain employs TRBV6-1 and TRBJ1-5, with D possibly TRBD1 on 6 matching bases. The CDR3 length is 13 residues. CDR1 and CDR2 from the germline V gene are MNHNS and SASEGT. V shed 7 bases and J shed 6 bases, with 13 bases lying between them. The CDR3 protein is CASNPQGPQPQHF. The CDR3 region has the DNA TGTGCCAGCAACCCACAGGGCCCTCAGCCCCAGCATTTT.

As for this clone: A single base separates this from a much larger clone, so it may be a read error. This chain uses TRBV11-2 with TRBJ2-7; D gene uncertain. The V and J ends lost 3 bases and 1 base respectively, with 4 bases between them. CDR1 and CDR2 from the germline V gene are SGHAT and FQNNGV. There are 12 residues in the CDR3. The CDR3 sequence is CASSFRSYEQYF. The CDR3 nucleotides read TGTGCCAGCAGCTTTCGGTCCTACGAGCAGTACTTC.

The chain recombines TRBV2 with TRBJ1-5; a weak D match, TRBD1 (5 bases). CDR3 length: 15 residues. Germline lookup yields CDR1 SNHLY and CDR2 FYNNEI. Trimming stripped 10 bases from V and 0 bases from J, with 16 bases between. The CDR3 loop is CATTRDFNSNQPQHF. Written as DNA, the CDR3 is TGTGCCACCACCCGGGACTTTAATAGCAATCAGCCCCAGCATTTT. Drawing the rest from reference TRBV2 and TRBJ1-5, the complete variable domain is EPEVTQTPSHQVTQMGQEVILRCVPISNHLYFYWYRQILGQKVEFLVSFYNNEISEKSEIFDDQFSVERPDGSNFTLKIRSTKLEDSAMYFCATTRDFNSNQPQHFGDGTRLSIL.

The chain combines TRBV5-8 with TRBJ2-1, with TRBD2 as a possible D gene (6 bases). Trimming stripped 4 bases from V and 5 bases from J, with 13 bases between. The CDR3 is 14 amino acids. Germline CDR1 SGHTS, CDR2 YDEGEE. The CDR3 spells CASSQDSGNNEQFF. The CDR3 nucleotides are TGTGCCAGCAGCCAGGATAGCGGCAACAATGAGCAGTTCTTC. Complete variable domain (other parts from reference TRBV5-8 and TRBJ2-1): EAGVTQSPTHLIKTRGQQATLRCSPISGHTSVYWYQQALGLGLQFLLWYDEGEERNRGNFPPRFSGRQFPNYSSELNVNALELEDSALYLCASSQDSGNNEQFFGPGTRLTVL.

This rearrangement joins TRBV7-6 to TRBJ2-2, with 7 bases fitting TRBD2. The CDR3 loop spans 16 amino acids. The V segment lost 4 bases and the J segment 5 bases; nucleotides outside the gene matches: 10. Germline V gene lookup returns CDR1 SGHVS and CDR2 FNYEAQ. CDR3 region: CASSSPQAGVTGELFF. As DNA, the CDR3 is TGTGCCAGCAGCTCTCCCCAGGCGGGAGTTACCGGGGAGCTGTTTTTT.

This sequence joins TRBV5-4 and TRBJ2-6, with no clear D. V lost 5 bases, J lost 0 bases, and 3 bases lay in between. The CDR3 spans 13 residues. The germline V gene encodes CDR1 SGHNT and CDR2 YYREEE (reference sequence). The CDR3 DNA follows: TGTGCCAGCAGGCCCTCTGGGGCCAACGTCCTGACTTTC. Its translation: CASRPSGANVLTF.

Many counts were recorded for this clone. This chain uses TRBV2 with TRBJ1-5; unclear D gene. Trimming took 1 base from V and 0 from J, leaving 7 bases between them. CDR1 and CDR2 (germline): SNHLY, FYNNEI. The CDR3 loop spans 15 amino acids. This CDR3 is CASSEELFSNQPQHF. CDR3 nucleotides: TGTGCCAGCAGTGAAGAACTGTTTAGCAATCAGCCCCAGCATTTT.

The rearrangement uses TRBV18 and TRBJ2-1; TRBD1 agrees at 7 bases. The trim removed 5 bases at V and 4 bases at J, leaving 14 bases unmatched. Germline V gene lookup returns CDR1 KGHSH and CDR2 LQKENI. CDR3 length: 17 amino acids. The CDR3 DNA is TGTGCCAGCTCAGCATCAGGGACAGCGATTCAATACAATGAGCAGTTCTTC. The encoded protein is CASSASGTAIQYNEQFF.